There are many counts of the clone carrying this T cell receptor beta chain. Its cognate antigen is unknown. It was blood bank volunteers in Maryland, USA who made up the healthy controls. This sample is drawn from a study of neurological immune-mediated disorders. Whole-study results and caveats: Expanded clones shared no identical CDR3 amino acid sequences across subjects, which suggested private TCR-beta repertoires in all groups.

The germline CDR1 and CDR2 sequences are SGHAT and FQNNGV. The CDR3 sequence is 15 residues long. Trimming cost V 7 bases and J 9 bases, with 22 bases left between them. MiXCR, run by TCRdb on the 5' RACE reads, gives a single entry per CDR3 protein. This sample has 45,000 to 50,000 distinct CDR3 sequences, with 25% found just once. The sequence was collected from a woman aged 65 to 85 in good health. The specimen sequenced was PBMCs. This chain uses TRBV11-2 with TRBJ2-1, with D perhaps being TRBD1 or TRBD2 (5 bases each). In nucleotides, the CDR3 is TGTGCCAGCACCGGAGGTAGGGGAATTTATGGTGAGCAGTTCTTC. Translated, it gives CASTGGRGIYGEQFF.